One and the same sample provided the 12 T cell receptor beta chains below, sequenced in a study of identical twins. A single record per CDR3 protein comes from TCRdb applying MiXCR to the 5' RACE reads. The repertoire includes 1.5 million or so distinct CDR3 sequences, under 35% of them detected once, and 0.25% to 0.3% sits in the top ten. The sample was cord blood. These receptor sequences come from a newborn girl in good health.

V and J are TRBV20-1 and TRBJ2-5, with D possibly being TRBD2 (5 bases). Trimming pared 3 bases from V and 11 bases from J, leaving 22 bases between. Looked up from germline, CDR1 is DFQATT and CDR2 is SNEGSKA (reference sequence). The CDR3 consists of 14 residues. In DNA, the CDR3 is TGCAGTGCTAGGCGCCGTGGACTGGTCAATGAGCAGTACTTC. This sequence encodes CSARRRGLVNEQYF.

This clonotype has just one count. This may arise from a read error, as a much more abundant clone is one base away. The chain recombines TRBV27 with TRBJ2-5; 8 nucleotides agree with TRBD2. The germline CDR1 and CDR2 sequences are MNHEY and SMNVEV (reference sequence). CDR3 length: 15 residues. The V and J ends lost 3 bases and 11 bases, in that order; junction bases with no gene match: 14. CDR3 loop: CASSFAGGTYNEQYF. In DNA, the CDR3 is TGTGCCAGCAGTTTCGCGGGGGGTACCTACAATGAGCAGTACTTC.

J is TRBJ1-2 and V is TRBV11-2, with unresolved D. V was trimmed by 3 bases and J by 4 bases, leaving 9 bases between them. The CDR3 totals 13 residues. CDR1 and CDR2 (germline): SGHAT, FQNNGV. CDR3 sequence reads: CASSFNAFYGYTF. The CDR3, as DNA: TGTGCCAGCAGCTTCAACGCTTTCTATGGCTACACCTTC.

This clonotype was detected ten times or more. The rearrangement uses TRBV5-1 and TRBJ2-1; tentatively, D is TRBD1 (6 bases). The V end lost 5 bases, the J end lost 9 bases, and 15 bases lay between the germline ends. The V gene's germline CDR1 is SGHRS and CDR2 YFSETQ. The CDR3 totals 13 residues. The CDR3 bases are TGCGCCAGCAGTATCTCCTCAGGGGTTGAGCAGTTCTTC. As protein: CASSISSGVEQFF. The entire variable domain, with the rest obtained from reference TRBV5-1 and TRBJ2-1, is as follows: KAGVTQTPRYLIKTRGQQVTLSCSPISGHRSVSWYQQTPGQGLQFLFEYFSETQRNKGNFPGRFSGRQFSNSRSEMNVSTLELGDSALYLCASSISSGVEQFFGPGTRLTVL.

The V gene is TRBV18, the J gene TRBJ1-5; possible D gene TRBD1, 5 bases. Germline CDR1 and CDR2: KGHSH and LQKENI. Trimming stripped 0 bases from V and 7 bases from J, with 7 bases between. This CDR3 region has 13 residues. The CDR3 spells CASSPPGAQPQHF. Written as DNA, the CDR3 is TGTGCCAGCTCACCACCAGGGGCCCAGCCCCAGCATTTT.

The chain has TRBV7-2 and TRBJ2-3, with TRBD1 matching 7 bases. Trimming took 4 bases from V and 0 from J; bases not matched to a gene: 10. The CDR3 extends over 17 amino acids. Germline V CDR1 and CDR2: SGHTA, FQGNSA. CDR3 protein: CASSSYPGQLSTDTQYF. The DNA for the CDR3 is TGTGCCAGCAGCTCCTACCCGGGACAGCTAAGCACAGATACGCAGTATTTT.

The V call is TRBV28, the J call TRBJ1-4; a weak D match, TRBD1 (5 bases). V was clipped by 7 bases and J by 8 bases, with 20 bases between them. This CDR3 contains 15 residues. CDR1 and CDR2 (germline): MDHEN, SYDVKM. The CDR3 DNA sequence: TGTGCCAGCAACCCGGGACGGTTAAACTTCGAAAAACTGTTTTTT. Its protein is CASNPGRLNFEKLFF.

This clonotype appeared a few times. The chain uses TRBV7-2 and TRBJ2-7; 15 bases are a match to TRBD2. The CDR3 runs to 18 residues. Germline V gives CDR1 SGHTA, CDR2 FQGNSA. The J segment lost 5 bases and the V segment lost 1 base, leaving 9 bases of the junction unmatched. The CDR3 loop is CASSLDGLAGGPFNEQYF. CDR3 nucleotides: TGTGCCAGCAGCTTAGATGGACTAGCGGGAGGGCCGTTTAACGAGCAGTACTTC.

The chain has TRBV2 and TRBJ2-1; possibly TRBD2 for D (6 bases). The DNA end is more similar to TRBJ2-7, so the J call may be wrong. The CDR3 is made up of 14 amino acids. Germline CDR1 and CDR2: SNHLY and FYNNEI. The CDR3 sequence: CASNWRGSYNEQYF. The CDR3 nucleotides are TGTGCCAGCAATTGGAGGGGCTCCTACAATGAGCAGTACTTC.

The chain links TRBV18 to TRBJ1-5, with 7 positions matching TRBD1. CDR1 and CDR2 (germline): KGHSH, LQKENI. CDR3 length: 20 amino acids. V gave up 3 bases and J gave up 9 bases; unmatched junction bases: 26. CDR3 protein: CASSPAAPTGVEKLGWPQHF. The CDR3 DNA reads as TGTGCCAGCTCACCCGCTGCCCCCACAGGGGTGGAGAAACTAGGATGGCCCCAGCATTTT. The whole variable domain, remainder taken from reference TRBV18 and TRBJ1-5, is NAGVMQNPRHLVRRRGQEARLRCSPMKGHSHVYWYRQLPEEGLKFMVYLQKENIIDESGMPKERFSAEFPKEGPSILRIQQVVRGDSAAYFCASSPAAPTGVEKLGWPQHFGDGTRLSIL.

This clonotype was counted a few times. This chain connects TRBV7-9 to TRBJ1-2; weak D call: TRBD1 (6 bases). The CDR3 has 15 amino acids. Per germline, CDR1 SEHNR and CDR2 FQNEAQ (reference sequence). V dropped 1 base and J dropped 4 bases, with 13 bases sitting between them. CDR3 residues: CASSLDMGRGYGYTF. The CDR3 nucleotides read TGTGCCAGCAGCTTAGATATGGGCAGGGGCTATGGCTACACCTTC.

The chain recombines TRBV6-5 with TRBJ2-7; D gene ambiguous. The CDR3 contains 14 residues. From germline, CDR1 is MNHEY and CDR2 SVGAGI. The V gene lost 2 bases and the J gene lost 0 bases, with 8 bases spanning the gap. The CDR3 region has the DNA TGTGCCAGCAGTTACGTCTGGGGCTCCTACGAGCAGTACTTC. It yields the protein CASSYVWGSYEQYF.